This T cell receptor (beta chain) came from a study of shared clonotypes between healthy human individuals. In regard to this clone: Antigen unknown.

Study-wide findings and caveats: Naive CD4 clonotypes were shared across several donors at around 5%.

V was shortened by 1 base and J by 6 bases, with 19 bases between the two germline ends. CDR1 is SGHVS, CDR2 FQNEAQ, per germline. This CDR3 is built from 17 residues. Assay used: immunoSEQ multiplex PCR; TCRdb lists only in-frame clones, some missing. The table has around 2.5 million clones, over 85% seen once. The chain uses TRBV7-8 and TRBJ1-5; possibly TRBD1 for D (6 bases). This clonotype originated in a man younger than 30 in good health. Some clones in this sample may be carry-over from other donors' samples. Sequencing was done on a sample of naive CD4+ T cells from PBMCs. The subset is: CD45RA+ positively selected. For the CDR3, the DNA is TGTGCCAGCAGCTTAGTCGCGGCTGGGGGCGGCGGTCAGCCCCAGCATTTT. Translation: CASSLVAAGGGGQPQHF.